This T cell receptor (beta chain) comes out of a study of blood T cell repertoires in COVID-19. Study-level background: Italy, Spain and the United States were the sources of the convalescent and acute COVID-19 samples. T cells, B-cell-depleted T cells, or PBMCs supplied cDNA or gDNA.

The method was immunoSEQ multiplex PCR; TCRdb's version includes in-frame clones alone and lacks a portion of them. The sample shows 200,000 to 250,000 clones, roughly 87% of them seen only once. Germline V gene lookup returns CDR1 SGHNT and CDR2 YENEEA. Germline trimming cut 5 bases from V and 10 bases from J; bases unmatched to any gene: 11. The CDR3 totals 16 residues. Sample: PBMCs or T cells enriched from blood (not recorded which). The TCR comes from a man aged 18-30 years with acute COVID-19. The genes are TRBV11-3 and TRBJ2-1, with 13 bases that match TRBD2. The chain's CDR3 is CASSPQGTSGIGEQFF. As DNA, the CDR3 is TGTGCCAGCAGCCCCCAAGGGACTAGCGGGATTGGCGAGCAGTTCTTC.